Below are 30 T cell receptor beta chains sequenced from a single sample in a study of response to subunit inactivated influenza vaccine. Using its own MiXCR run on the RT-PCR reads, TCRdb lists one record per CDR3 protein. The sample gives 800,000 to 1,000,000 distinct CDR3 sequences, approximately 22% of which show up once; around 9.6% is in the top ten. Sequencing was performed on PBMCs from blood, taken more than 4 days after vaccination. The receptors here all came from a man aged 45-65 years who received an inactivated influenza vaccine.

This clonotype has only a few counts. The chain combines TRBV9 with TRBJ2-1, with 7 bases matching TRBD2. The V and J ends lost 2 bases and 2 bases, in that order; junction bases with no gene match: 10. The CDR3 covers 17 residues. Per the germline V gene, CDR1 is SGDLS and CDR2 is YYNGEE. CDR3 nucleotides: TGTGCCAGCAGCGTCGACCCAGGCGGGGGAGCCTACAATGAGCAGTTCTTC. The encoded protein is CASSVDPGGGAYNEQFF.

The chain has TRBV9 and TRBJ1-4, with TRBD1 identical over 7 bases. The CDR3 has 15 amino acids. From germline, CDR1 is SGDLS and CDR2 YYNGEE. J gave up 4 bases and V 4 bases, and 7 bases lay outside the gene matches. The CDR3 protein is CASSPRTGRNEKLFF. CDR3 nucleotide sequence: TGTGCCAGCAGCCCTCGGACAGGACGTAATGAAAAACTGTTTTTT.

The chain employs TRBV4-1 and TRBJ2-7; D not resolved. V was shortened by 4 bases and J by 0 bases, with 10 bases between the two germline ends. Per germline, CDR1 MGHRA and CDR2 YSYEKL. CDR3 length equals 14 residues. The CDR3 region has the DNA TGCGCCAGCAGCCTTACTGAAACCTCCTACGAGCAGTACTTC. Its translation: CASSLTETSYEQYF.

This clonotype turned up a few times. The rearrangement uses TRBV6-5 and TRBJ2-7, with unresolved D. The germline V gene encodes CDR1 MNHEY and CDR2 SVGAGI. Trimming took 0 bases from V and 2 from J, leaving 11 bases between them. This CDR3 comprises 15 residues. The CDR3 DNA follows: TGTGCCAGCAGTTACTCGAATGTCGGAACCTACGAGCAGTACTTC. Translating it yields CASSYSNVGTYEQYF.

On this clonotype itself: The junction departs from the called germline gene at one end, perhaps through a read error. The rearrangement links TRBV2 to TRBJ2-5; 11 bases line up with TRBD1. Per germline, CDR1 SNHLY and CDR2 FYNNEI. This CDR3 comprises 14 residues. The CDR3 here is CASIGQGAGETEYF. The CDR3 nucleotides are TGTGCCAGCATCGGACAGGGGGCAGGGGAGACCGAGTACTTC.

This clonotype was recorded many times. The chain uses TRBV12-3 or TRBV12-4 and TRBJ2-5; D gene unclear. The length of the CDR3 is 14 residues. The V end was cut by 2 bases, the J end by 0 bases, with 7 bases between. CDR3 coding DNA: TGTGCCAGCAGTTTAAAGCCGAACCAAGAGACCCAGTACTTC. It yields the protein CASSLKPNQETQYF.

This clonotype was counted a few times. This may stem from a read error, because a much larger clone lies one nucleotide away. The CDR3 region has the DNA TGTGCCAGCAGTTTATGGCAGAATAATTCACCCCTCCACTTT. This gives the protein CASSLWQNNSPLHF. The J gene is TRBJ1-6, the V gene TRBV28; no clear D. Trimming removed 0 bases at V and 5 bases at J, with 5 bases between. This CDR3 contains 14 residues. Looked up from germline, CDR1 is MDHEN and CDR2 is SYDVKM.

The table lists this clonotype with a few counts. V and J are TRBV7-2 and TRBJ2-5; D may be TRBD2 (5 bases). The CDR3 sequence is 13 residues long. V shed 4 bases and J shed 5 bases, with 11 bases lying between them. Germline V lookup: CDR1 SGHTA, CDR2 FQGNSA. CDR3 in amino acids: CASSSGVGETQYF. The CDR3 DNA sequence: TGTGCCAGCAGCTCCGGGGTAGGGGAGACCCAGTACTTC.

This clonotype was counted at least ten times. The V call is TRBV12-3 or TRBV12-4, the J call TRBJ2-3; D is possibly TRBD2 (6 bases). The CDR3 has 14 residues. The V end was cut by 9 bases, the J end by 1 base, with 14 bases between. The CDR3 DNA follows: TGTGCCAGTTTTAATTGGGGGGGCACAGATACGCAGTATTTT. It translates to CASFNWGGTDTQYF.

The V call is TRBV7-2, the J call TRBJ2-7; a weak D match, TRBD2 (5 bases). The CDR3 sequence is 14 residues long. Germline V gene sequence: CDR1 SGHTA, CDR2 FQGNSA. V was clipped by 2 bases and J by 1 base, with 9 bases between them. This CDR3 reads CASSLKRVSYEQYF. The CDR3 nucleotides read TGTGCCAGCAGCTTAAAGAGGGTGTCCTACGAGCAGTACTTC.

This CDR3 is CASSQEGTGEYGYTF. The CDR3 DNA reads as TGCGCCAGCAGCCAAGAGGGGACGGGGGAATATGGCTACACCTTC. The rearrangement uses TRBV4-1 and TRBJ1-2; TRBD1 is a possible D gene (5 bases). This CDR3 comprises 15 residues. Per the germline V gene, CDR1 is MGHRA and CDR2 is YSYEKL. V lost 0 bases to trimming and J lost 5 bases, with 13 bases between them.

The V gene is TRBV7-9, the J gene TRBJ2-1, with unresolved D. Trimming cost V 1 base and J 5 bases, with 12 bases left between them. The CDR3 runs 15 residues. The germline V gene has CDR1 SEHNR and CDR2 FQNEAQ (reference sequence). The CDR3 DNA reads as TGTGCCAGCAGCTTAGTTGGGTGGCAAAACAATGAGCAGTTCTTC. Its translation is CASSLVGWQNNEQFF.

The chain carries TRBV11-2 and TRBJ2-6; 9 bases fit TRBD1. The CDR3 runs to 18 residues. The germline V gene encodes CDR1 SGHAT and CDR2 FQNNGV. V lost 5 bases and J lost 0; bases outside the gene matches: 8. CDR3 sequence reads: CASSPRTGAYSGANVLTF. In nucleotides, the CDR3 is TGTGCCAGCAGCCCAAGGACAGGGGCCTACTCTGGGGCCAACGTCCTGACTTTC.

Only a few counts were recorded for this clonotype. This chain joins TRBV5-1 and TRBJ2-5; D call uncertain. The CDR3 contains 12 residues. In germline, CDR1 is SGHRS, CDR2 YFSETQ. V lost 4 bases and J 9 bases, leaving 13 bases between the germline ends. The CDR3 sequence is CASSGPDRSQYF. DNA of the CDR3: TGCGCCAGCAGCGGTCCCGATAGGTCCCAGTACTTC.

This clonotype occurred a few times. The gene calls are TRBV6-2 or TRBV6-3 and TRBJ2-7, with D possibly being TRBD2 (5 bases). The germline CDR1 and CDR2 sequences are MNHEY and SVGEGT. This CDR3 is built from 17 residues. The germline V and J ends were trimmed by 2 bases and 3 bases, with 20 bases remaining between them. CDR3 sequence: CASSYRTMAGSLYEQYF. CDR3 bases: TGTGCCAGCAGTTACCGGACCATGGCGGGCAGCCTCTACGAGCAGTACTTC.

CDR3: CASSTPFDRSQRPTDTQYF. CDR3 nucleotide sequence: TGTGCCAGCAGCACCCCATTTGACCGTTCACAGCGTCCCACAGATACGCAGTATTTT. The rearrangement joins TRBV11-2 to TRBJ2-3; D ambiguous. The ends were cut back, 5 bases at V and 2 bases at J, with 26 bases in the middle. Germline values: CDR1 SGHAT, CDR2 FQNNGV. This CDR3 has 19 residues.

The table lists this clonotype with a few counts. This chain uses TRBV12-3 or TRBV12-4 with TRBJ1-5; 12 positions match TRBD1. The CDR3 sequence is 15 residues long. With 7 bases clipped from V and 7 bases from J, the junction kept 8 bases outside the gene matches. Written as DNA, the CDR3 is TGTGCCAGCACCCCCGGGACAGGGGGCGTACAGCCCCAGCATTTT. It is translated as CASTPGTGGVQPQHF.

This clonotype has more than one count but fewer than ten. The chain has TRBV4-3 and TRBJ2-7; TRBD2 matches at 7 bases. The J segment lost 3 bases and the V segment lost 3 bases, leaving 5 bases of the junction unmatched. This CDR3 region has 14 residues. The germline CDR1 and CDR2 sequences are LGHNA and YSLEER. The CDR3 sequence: CASSHVGEGYEQYF. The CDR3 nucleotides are TGCGCCAGCAGCCACGTAGGGGAGGGCTACGAGCAGTACTTC.

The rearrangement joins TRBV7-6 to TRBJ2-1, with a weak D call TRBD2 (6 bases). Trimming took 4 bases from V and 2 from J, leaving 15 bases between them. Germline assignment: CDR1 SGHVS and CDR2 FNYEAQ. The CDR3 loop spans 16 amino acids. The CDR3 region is CASSSEGAFTYNEQFF. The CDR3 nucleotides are TGTGCCAGCAGCTCGGAGGGTGCTTTCACCTACAATGAGCAGTTCTTC.

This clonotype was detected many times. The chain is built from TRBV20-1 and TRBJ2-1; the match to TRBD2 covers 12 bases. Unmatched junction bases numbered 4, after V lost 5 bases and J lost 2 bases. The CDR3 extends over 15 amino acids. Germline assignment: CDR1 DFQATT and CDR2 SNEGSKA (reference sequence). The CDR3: CSAWTSGTPYNEQFF. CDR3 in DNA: TGCAGTGCTTGGACTAGCGGGACCCCCTACAATGAGCAGTTCTTC.

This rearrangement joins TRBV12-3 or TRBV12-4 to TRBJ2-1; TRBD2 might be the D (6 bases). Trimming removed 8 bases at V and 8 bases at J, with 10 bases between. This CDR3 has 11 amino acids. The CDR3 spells CASGRRDEQFF. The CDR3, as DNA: TGTGCCAGCGGACGGAGGGATGAGCAGTTCTTC.

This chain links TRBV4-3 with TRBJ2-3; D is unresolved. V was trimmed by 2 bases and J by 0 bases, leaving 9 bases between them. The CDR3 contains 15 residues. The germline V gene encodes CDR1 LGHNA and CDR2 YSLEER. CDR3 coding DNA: TGCGCCAGCAGCCAAATACTCTCTAGCACAGATACGCAGTATTTT. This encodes CASSQILSSTDTQYF.

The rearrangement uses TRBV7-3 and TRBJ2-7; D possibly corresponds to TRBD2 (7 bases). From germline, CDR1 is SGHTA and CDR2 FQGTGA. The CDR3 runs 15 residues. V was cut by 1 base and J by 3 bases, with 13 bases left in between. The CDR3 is CASSLMGGGLYEQYF. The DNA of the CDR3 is TGTGCCAGCAGCTTAATGGGAGGGGGGCTCTACGAGCAGTACTTC. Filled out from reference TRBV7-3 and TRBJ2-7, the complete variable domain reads GAGVSQTPSNKVTEKGKYVELRCDPISGHTALYWYRQSLGQGPEFLIYFQGTGAADDSGLPNDRFFAVRPEGSVSTLKIQRTERGDSAVYLCASSLMGGGLYEQYFGPGTRLTVT.

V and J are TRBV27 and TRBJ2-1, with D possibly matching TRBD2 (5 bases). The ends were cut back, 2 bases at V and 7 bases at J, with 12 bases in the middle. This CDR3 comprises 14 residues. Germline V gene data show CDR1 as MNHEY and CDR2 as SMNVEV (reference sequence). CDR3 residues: CASSLLASRNEQFF. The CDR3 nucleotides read TGTGCCAGCAGTTTACTGGCTAGCCGGAATGAGCAGTTCTTC.

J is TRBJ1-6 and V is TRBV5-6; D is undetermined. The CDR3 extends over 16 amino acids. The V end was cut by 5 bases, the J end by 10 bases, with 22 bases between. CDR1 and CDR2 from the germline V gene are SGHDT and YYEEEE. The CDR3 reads CASSPGGRLSGSPLHF. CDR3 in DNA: TGTGCCAGCAGTCCAGGTGGCAGACTATCCGGCTCACCCCTCCACTTT.

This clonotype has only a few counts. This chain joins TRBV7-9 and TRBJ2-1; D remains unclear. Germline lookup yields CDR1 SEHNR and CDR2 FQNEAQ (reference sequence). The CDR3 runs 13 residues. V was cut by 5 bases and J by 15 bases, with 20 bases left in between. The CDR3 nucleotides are TGTGCCAGCAGCCAATCTTCCCAATCGCTGGGGTTCTTC. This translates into CASSQSSQSLGFF.

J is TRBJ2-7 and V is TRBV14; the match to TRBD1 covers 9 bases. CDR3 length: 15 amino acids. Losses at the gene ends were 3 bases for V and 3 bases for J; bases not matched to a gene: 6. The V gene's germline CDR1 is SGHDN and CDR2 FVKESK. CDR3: CASSHRQGGDYEQYF. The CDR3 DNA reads TGTGCCAGCAGCCACCGACAGGGGGGGGACTACGAGCAGTACTTC.

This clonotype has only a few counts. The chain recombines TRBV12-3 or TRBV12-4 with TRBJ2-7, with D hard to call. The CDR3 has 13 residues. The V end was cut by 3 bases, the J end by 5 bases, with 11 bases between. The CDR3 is CASSLSNFNEQYF. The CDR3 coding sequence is TGTGCCAGCAGTTTGAGTAATTTCAACGAGCAGTACTTC.

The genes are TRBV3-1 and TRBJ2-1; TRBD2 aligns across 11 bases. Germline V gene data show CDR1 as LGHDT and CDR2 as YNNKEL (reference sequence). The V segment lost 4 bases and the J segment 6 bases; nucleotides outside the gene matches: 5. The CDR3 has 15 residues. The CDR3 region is CASSPRLAGTNEQFF. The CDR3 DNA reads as TGTGCCAGCAGCCCACGACTAGCGGGGACCAATGAGCAGTTCTTC.

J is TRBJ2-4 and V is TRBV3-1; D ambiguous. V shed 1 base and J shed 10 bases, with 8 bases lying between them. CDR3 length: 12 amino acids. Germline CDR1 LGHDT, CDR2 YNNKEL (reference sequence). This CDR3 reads CASSQGIAIQYF. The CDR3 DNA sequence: TGTGCCAGCAGCCAAGGGATCGCTATTCAGTACTTC.